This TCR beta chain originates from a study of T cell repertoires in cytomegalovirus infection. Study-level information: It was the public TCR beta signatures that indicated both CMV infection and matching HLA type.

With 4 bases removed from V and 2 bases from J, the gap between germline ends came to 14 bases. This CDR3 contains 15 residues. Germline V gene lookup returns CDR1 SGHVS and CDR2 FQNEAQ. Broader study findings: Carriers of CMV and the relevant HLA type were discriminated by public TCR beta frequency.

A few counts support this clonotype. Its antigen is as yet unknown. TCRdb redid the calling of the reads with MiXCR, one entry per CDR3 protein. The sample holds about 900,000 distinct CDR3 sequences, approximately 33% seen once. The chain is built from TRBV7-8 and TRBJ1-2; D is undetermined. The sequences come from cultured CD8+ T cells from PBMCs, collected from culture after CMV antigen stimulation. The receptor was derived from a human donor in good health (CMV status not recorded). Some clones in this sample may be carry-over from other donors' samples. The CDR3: CASSSEFGRNYGYTF. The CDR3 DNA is TGTGCCAGCAGCTCGGAATTCGGACGGAACTATGGCTACACCTTC.